The 10 T cell receptor beta chains reported below all come from one sample, sequenced in a study of identical twins. TCRdb redid the calling of the 5' RACE reads with MiXCR, one entry per CDR3 protein. The sample includes about 200,000 distinct CDR3 sequences, approximately 16% of them seen just once. The data also belong to a second study, concerning T cells expressing NK-cell markers.

Sequencing input: CD8+ T cells sorted from blood. These receptors were collected from a woman aged 18-30 years in good health.

V usage is TRBV6-5 and J usage is TRBJ1-1; D is perhaps TRBD1 (6 bases). V lost 0 bases to trimming and J lost 5 bases, with 13 bases between them. CDR3 length equals 15 residues. Germline CDR1 is MNHEY and CDR2 is SVGAGI. The DNA for the CDR3 is TGTGCCAGCAGTTACTCCGGGGGCACAGGAACTGAAGCTTTCTTT. This translates into CASSYSGGTGTEAFF.

This clonotype was counted between two and nine times. This chain uses TRBV15 with TRBJ2-1; 12 bases match TRBD2. This CDR3 spans 13 amino acids. J gave up 8 bases and V 10 bases, and 6 bases lay outside the gene matches. The germline CDR1 and CDR2 sequences are LNHNV and YYDKDF (reference sequence). CDR3 nucleotides: TGTGCCATAGGACTAGCGGGGTCTCATGAGCAGTTCTTC. Its protein is CAIGLAGSHEQFF.

This clonotype was observed a few times. V and J are TRBV7-9 and TRBJ1-5, with D possibly TRBD1 on 5 matching bases. The germline V and J ends were trimmed by 5 bases and 9 bases, with 14 bases remaining between them. Germline CDR1 is SEHNR and CDR2 is FQNEAQ (reference sequence). The CDR3 length is 13 residues. CDR3 amino acids: CASSGTGGGPQHF. For the CDR3, the DNA is TGTGCCAGCAGCGGTACAGGTGGGGGGCCCCAGCATTTT. The full variable domain, completed using reference TRBV7-9 and TRBJ1-5, is DTGVSQNPRHKITKRGQNVTFRCDPISEHNRLYWYRQTLGQGPEFLTYFQNEAQLEKSRLLSDRFSAERPKGSFSTLEIQRTEQGDSAMYLCASSGTGGGPQHFGDGTRLSIL.

This clonotype was counted ten times or more. The chain recombines TRBV7-9 with TRBJ2-1; unclear D gene. This CDR3 has 13 amino acids. From germline, CDR1 is SEHNR and CDR2 FQNEAQ (reference sequence). Trimming cost V 6 bases and J 1 base, with 7 bases left between them. CDR3 region: CASSWASYNEQFF. CDR3 nucleotides: TGTGCCAGCAGTTGGGCTTCCTACAATGAGCAGTTCTTC. Looking up the rest from reference TRBV7-9 and TRBJ2-1 gives the full variable domain: DTGVSQNPRHKITKRGQNVTFRCDPISEHNRLYWYRQTLGQGPEFLTYFQNEAQLEKSRLLSDRFSAERPKGSFSTLEIQRTEQGDSAMYLCASSWASYNEQFFGPGTRLTVL.

The sample holds a few counts of this clonotype. The CDR3 reads CSVAPYGELFF. The CDR3 DNA follows: TGCAGCGTCGCACCTTACGGGGAGCTGTTTTTT. This chain connects TRBV29-1 to TRBJ2-2; D unresolved. Looked up from germline, CDR1 is SQVTM and CDR2 is ANQGSEA. V lost 6 bases and J 7 bases, leaving 9 bases between the germline ends. This CDR3 region has 11 residues.

The V and J genes are TRBV6-1 and TRBJ1-1, with no clear D. CDR1 MNHNS and CDR2 SASEGT come from the germline V gene. The germline V and J ends were trimmed by 5 bases and 1 base, with 11 bases remaining between them. The CDR3 has 14 amino acids. The CDR3 reads CASSTIRENTEAFF. CDR3 DNA sequence: TGTGCCAGCAGTACGATAAGGGAGAACACTGAAGCTTTCTTT.

V and J are TRBV10-3 and TRBJ1-6; 7 nucleotides line up with TRBD1. The length of the CDR3 is 15 residues. With V trimmed by 2 bases and J by 8 bases, 6 bases remained unmatched. CDR1 and CDR2 (germline): ENHRY, SYGVKD. Written as DNA, the CDR3 is TGTGCCATCAGTGAGGGCAGGGACAGAGATTCACCCCTCCACTTT. Translating it yields CAISEGRDRDSPLHF.

This clonotype was picked up a small number of times. The chain recombines TRBV7-9 with TRBJ2-1, with 7 bases that match TRBD2. This CDR3 is 13 amino acids long. J lost 8 bases, V lost 2 bases, and 3 bases had no gene match. The germline V gene encodes CDR1 SEHNR and CDR2 FQNEAQ (reference sequence). This CDR3 reads CASSLSGNYEQFF. The CDR3 region has the DNA TGTGCCAGCAGCTTAAGCGGGAACTATGAGCAGTTCTTC.

In its sample, this clonotype was seen a few times. The rearrangement links TRBV12-3 or TRBV12-4 to TRBJ2-1, with no clear D. V gave up 0 bases and J gave up 12 bases, with 9 bases separating them. The CDR3 spans 12 residues. CDR3 DNA sequence: TGTGCCAGCAGTTTAGCTCAGGTCCTGCAGTTCTTC. Its protein is CASSLAQVLQFF.

This clonotype appeared once. The chain recombines TRBV18 with TRBJ2-1, with TRBD2 matching over 7 bases. CDR1 and CDR2 from the germline V gene are KGHSH and LQKENI. This CDR3 comprises 16 residues. Trimming took 3 bases from V and 5 from J; bases not matched to a gene: 10. CDR3 DNA sequence: TGTGCCAGCTCACCCCCGATAGCGGGCGCAGACAATGAGCAGTTCTTC. This codes for CASSPPIAGADNEQFF.